The present T cell receptor beta chain was sequenced within a study of T cell repertoires in cytomegalovirus infection. The CDR3 runs 15 residues. Germline CDR1 SNHLY, CDR2 FYNNEI. Trimming pared 0 bases from V and 4 bases from J, leaving 10 bases between. TCRdb re-analysed the reads in MiXCR, keeping a single row per CDR3 protein. The sample includes around 280,000 distinct CDR3 sequences, around 15% of them seen just once. Sequenced material: PBMCs. This TCR came from a human donor in good health (CMV status not recorded). Some clones in this sample may be carry-over from other donors' samples. This chain connects TRBV2 to TRBJ2-1, with D unclear. In nucleotides, the CDR3 is TGTGCCAGCAGTGAAGCGCTTAGACCGTACAATGAGCAGTTCTTC. It encodes CASSEALRPYNEQFF.